These T cell receptor beta chains were read from a single sample in a study of CD8 T cells in ankylosing spondylitis. TCRdb re-called the 5' RACE reads through MiXCR, storing one row per CDR3 protein. The sample has about 310,000 distinct CDR3 sequences; more than 20% are singletons. Specimen: blood, either unsorted or a sorted T cell fraction (not recorded which). The receptors come from a female donor with ankylosing spondylitis or in good health (not recorded which). CDR3s include the opening cysteine and the closing phenylalanine or tryptophan. The order of the fields is J gene, V gene, clone size, D gene, CDR3 protein, CDR3 DNA. D genes are given only for firm matches. Only some rows state a clone size, as once, few, many or a class for expanded clones.

j_call: TRBJ2-3; v_call: TRBV5-6; clone_size: .; d_call: .; cdr3_aa: CASSWGTTTDTQYF; cdr3_nt: TGTGCCAGCAGCTGGGGGACCACCACAGATACGCAGTATTTT
j_call: TRBJ2-7; v_call: TRBV20-1; clone_size: few; d_call: .; cdr3_aa: CSARVRLPNPEQYF; cdr3_nt: TGCAGTGCTAGAGTACGGCTCCCTAACCCCGAGCAGTACTTC
j_call: TRBJ2-1; v_call: TRBV29-1; clone_size: few; d_call: .; cdr3_aa: CSVSAVPYNEQFF; cdr3_nt: TGCAGCGTATCCGCGGTCCCCTACAATGAGCAGTTCTTC
j_call: TRBJ2-1; v_call: TRBV29-1; clone_size: few; d_call: TRBD1; cdr3_aa: CSVLDRVVYNEQFF; cdr3_nt: TGCAGCGTTTTGGACAGGGTAGTCTACAATGAGCAGTTCTTC
j_call: TRBJ2-1; v_call: TRBV5-1; clone_size: .; d_call: .; cdr3_aa: CASSLVGKSNEQFF; cdr3_nt: TGCGCCAGCAGCTTGGTCGGGAAAAGCAATGAGCAGTTCTTC
j_call: TRBJ2-3; v_call: TRBV6-2/TRBV6-3; clone_size: .; d_call: .; cdr3_aa: CASSYSSFPDAQYF; cdr3_nt: TGTGCCAGCAGTTACTCGAGTTTCCCTGATGCGCAGTATTTT
j_call: TRBJ2-5; v_call: TRBV6-6; clone_size: many; d_call: .; cdr3_aa: CASSWEDETQYF; cdr3_nt: TGTGCCAGCAGCTGGGAGGATGAGACCCAGTACTTC
j_call: TRBJ1-6; v_call: TRBV9; clone_size: .; d_call: .; cdr3_aa: CASSAQRDIGHSPLHF; cdr3_nt: TGTGCCAGCAGCGCCCAACGGGACATCGGCCATTCACCCCTCCACTTT
j_call: TRBJ2-3; v_call: TRBV20-1; clone_size: .; d_call: .; cdr3_aa: CSARPRRADTQYF; cdr3_nt: TGCAGTGCTAGGCCTAGGCGAGCAGATACGCAGTATTTT
j_call: TRBJ2-4; v_call: TRBV3-1; clone_size: few; d_call: .; cdr3_aa: CASSDVADIQYF; cdr3_nt: TGTGCCAGCAGCGACGTGGCGGACATTCAGTACTTC
j_call: TRBJ1-5; v_call: TRBV20-1; clone_size: few; d_call: .; cdr3_aa: CSAPKGEGGQPQHF; cdr3_nt: TGCAGTGCCCCGAAGGGTGAGGGGGGTCAGCCCCAGCATTTT
j_call: TRBJ2-7; v_call: TRBV28; clone_size: .; d_call: .; cdr3_aa: CASSPLPSRSGQYF; cdr3_nt: TGTGCCAGCAGTCCCCTTCCCTCCAGGTCCGGGCAGTACTTC
j_call: TRBJ2-1; v_call: TRBV12-3/TRBV12-4; clone_size: .; d_call: TRBD1; cdr3_aa: CASSLWVLGTGQFF; cdr3_nt: TGTGCCAGCAGTTTATGGGTTCTCGGGACAGGGCAGTTCTTC
j_call: TRBJ2-7; v_call: TRBV5-1; clone_size: few; d_call: .; cdr3_aa: CASSPMDSFSYEQYF; cdr3_nt: TGCGCCAGCAGCCCGATGGACAGCTTCTCCTACGAGCAGTACTTC
j_call: TRBJ2-5; v_call: TRBV7-2; clone_size: many; d_call: .; cdr3_aa: CASSRDMEETQYF; cdr3_nt: TGTGCCAGCAGTAGGGACATGGAAGAGACCCAGTACTTC
j_call: TRBJ2-5; v_call: TRBV20-1; clone_size: .; d_call: TRBD1; cdr3_aa: CSARMDRQETQYF; cdr3_nt: TGCAGTGCTAGAATGGACAGGCAAGAGACCCAGTACTTC
j_call: TRBJ2-3; v_call: TRBV4-3; clone_size: .; d_call: .; cdr3_aa: CASSQDLGQTDTQYF; cdr3_nt: TGCGCCAGCAGCCAAGATCTAGGGCAGACAGATACGCAGTATTTT
j_call: TRBJ2-1; v_call: TRBV20-1; clone_size: few; d_call: TRBD2; cdr3_aa: CSAEAGTSSYNEQFF; cdr3_nt: TGCAGTGCGGAAGCCGGGACTAGCAGCTACAATGAGCAGTTCTTC
j_call: TRBJ2-7; v_call: TRBV9; clone_size: once; d_call: .; cdr3_aa: CASSVGSGRYEQYF; cdr3_nt: TGTGCCAGCAGCGTAGGCTCGGGACGCTACGAGCAGTACTTC
j_call: TRBJ2-7; v_call: TRBV19; clone_size: .; d_call: .; cdr3_aa: CASSIAGQGRLHEQYF; cdr3_nt: TGTGCCAGTAGTATTGCGGGACAAGGACGATTACACGAGCAGTACTTC
j_call: TRBJ2-1; v_call: TRBV20-1; clone_size: many; d_call: TRBD2; cdr3_aa: CSALAVSYNEQFF; cdr3_nt: TGCAGTGCCCTAGCGGTCTCCTACAATGAGCAGTTCTTC
j_call: TRBJ2-7; v_call: TRBV20-1; clone_size: .; d_call: .; cdr3_aa: CSAQVRYEQYF; cdr3_nt: TGCAGTGCCCAAGTGAGGTACGAGCAGTACTTC
j_call: TRBJ2-7; v_call: TRBV20-1; clone_size: many; d_call: TRBD1; cdr3_aa: CSATKPGQGADEQYF; cdr3_nt: TGCAGTGCTACGAAACCCGGACAGGGGGCGGACGAGCAGTACTTC
j_call: TRBJ1-5; v_call: TRBV3-1; clone_size: few; d_call: .; cdr3_aa: CASSQGTTGGPNQPQHF; cdr3_nt: TGTGCCAGCAGCCAAGGGACGACGGGGGGCCCCAATCAGCCCCAGCATTTT
j_call: TRBJ2-5; v_call: TRBV7-2; clone_size: .; d_call: TRBD2; cdr3_aa: CASSTLAEETQYF; cdr3_nt: TGTGCCAGCAGCACTCTAGCGGAAGAGACCCAGTACTTC
j_call: TRBJ2-1; v_call: TRBV20-1; clone_size: few; d_call: TRBD1; cdr3_aa: CSAQDRVHEQFF; cdr3_nt: TGCAGTGCTCAAGACAGGGTTCATGAGCAGTTCTTC
j_call: TRBJ2-5; v_call: TRBV4-3; clone_size: many; d_call: .; cdr3_aa: CASSLNGGASTQETQYF; cdr3_nt: TGCGCCAGCAGCCTGAATGGGGGGGCGTCTACTCAAGAGACCCAGTACTTC
j_call: TRBJ2-3; v_call: TRBV29-1; clone_size: few; d_call: .; cdr3_aa: CSVTGGARDTQYF; cdr3_nt: TGCAGCGTCACAGGGGGGGCCAGGGATACGCAGTATTTT
j_call: TRBJ1-2; v_call: TRBV11-2; clone_size: .; d_call: .; cdr3_aa: CASSLGQLNYGYTF; cdr3_nt: TGTGCCAGCAGCTTAGGACAGCTGAACTATGGCTACACCTTC
j_call: TRBJ2-1; v_call: TRBV7-2; clone_size: many; d_call: TRBD2; cdr3_aa: CASSHGLAQHNEQFF; cdr3_nt: TGTGCCAGCAGCCACGGACTAGCGCAACACAATGAGCAGTTCTTC
j_call: TRBJ1-5; v_call: TRBV12-3/TRBV12-4; clone_size: .; d_call: TRBD1; cdr3_aa: CASSLRTGGFGQPQHF; cdr3_nt: TGTGCCAGCAGTTTACGGACAGGGGGATTTGGGCAGCCCCAGCATTTT
j_call: TRBJ1-2; v_call: TRBV7-6; clone_size: few; d_call: .; cdr3_aa: CASSSITTDGYTF; cdr3_nt: TGTGCCAGCAGCTCAATTACGACAGATGGCTACACCTTC
j_call: TRBJ1-1; v_call: TRBV29-1; clone_size: .; d_call: .; cdr3_aa: CSVAQGARGTEAFF; cdr3_nt: TGCAGCGTTGCTCAGGGCGCCCGGGGGACTGAAGCTTTCTTT
j_call: TRBJ2-1; v_call: TRBV24-1; clone_size: .; d_call: TRBD2; cdr3_aa: CATSDLGTSGRGGISYNEQFF; cdr3_nt: TGTGCCACCAGTGACCTGGGGACTAGCGGGAGAGGGGGCATTTCCTACAATGAGCAGTTCTTC
j_call: TRBJ1-2; v_call: TRBV6-1; clone_size: .; d_call: .; cdr3_aa: CASSEGMGPDGYTF; cdr3_nt: TGTGCCAGCAGTGAAGGAATGGGGCCGGATGGCTACACCTTC
j_call: TRBJ1-1; v_call: TRBV6-5; clone_size: once; d_call: .; cdr3_aa: CASSYSSRSRRGSTEAFF; cdr3_nt: TGTGCCAGCAGTTACTCTAGCAGGTCGCGTCGGGGGTCCACTGAAGCTTTCTTT
j_call: TRBJ2-7; v_call: TRBV6-5; clone_size: few; d_call: .; cdr3_aa: CSGGIPHEQYF; cdr3_nt: TGTTCTGGGGGGATTCCCCACGAGCAGTACTTC
j_call: TRBJ2-1; v_call: TRBV11-2; clone_size: .; d_call: .; cdr3_aa: CASSLKLSPYNEQFF; cdr3_nt: TGTGCCAGCAGCTTAAAGCTCTCCCCCTACAATGAGCAGTTCTTC
j_call: TRBJ1-2; v_call: TRBV18; clone_size: .; d_call: TRBD1; cdr3_aa: CASSPQGGVRGYTF; cdr3_nt: TGTGCCAGCTCACCACAAGGGGGCGTACGTGGCTACACCTTC
j_call: TRBJ2-1; v_call: TRBV28; clone_size: many; d_call: TRBD2; cdr3_aa: CASSPLLAAGIYNEQFF; cdr3_nt: TGTGCCAGCAGTCCCTTACTAGCGGCGGGTATTTACAATGAGCAGTTCTTC
j_call: TRBJ1-5; v_call: TRBV19; clone_size: few; d_call: .; cdr3_aa: CASSITRLQPQHF; cdr3_nt: TGTGCCAGTAGTATAACCAGATTACAGCCCCAGCATTTT
j_call: TRBJ2-3; v_call: TRBV5-1; clone_size: few; d_call: .; cdr3_aa: CASSSLGRDTQYF; cdr3_nt: TGCGCCAGCAGCTCCCTGGGACGAGATACGCAGTATTTT
j_call: TRBJ2-2; v_call: TRBV12-3/TRBV12-4; clone_size: .; d_call: .; cdr3_aa: CASRWYGELFF; cdr3_nt: TGTGCCAGCAGGTGGTACGGGGAGCTGTTTTTT